The entry below describes one T cell receptor beta chain. Profiling relied on immunoSEQ multiplex PCR, and the TCRdb table lists in-frame clones only, not all of them. The sample lists 650,000 to 800,000 clones, around 90% occurring once. The CDR3 runs 14 residues. The germline CDR1 and CDR2 sequences are MNHEY and SVGEGT. Trimming stripped 2 bases from V and 3 bases from J, with 9 bases between. The sample belongs to a study of blood T cell repertoires in COVID-19. This TCR derives from a woman younger than 35 with acute or convalescent COVID-19. V is TRBV6-2 or TRBV6-3 and J is TRBJ2-3, with D tentatively TRBD2 (6 bases). Specimen: peripheral blood. The CDR3 DNA is TGTGCCAGCAGTTACCCGGGGGAAACAGATACGCAGTATTTT. Amino acids: CASSYPGETDTQYF.